The clone carrying this TCR beta chain counts as medium-sized (0.01 to 0.1%). Its antigen is as yet unknown. This sample was taken from a study of PD-1 blockade in classical Hodgkin lymphoma. The wider study: With a 2-week interval, patients received intravenous nivolumab at 3 mg/kg.

Specified time point: cycle 4 day 1 (C4D1), after less than 7 weeks of nivolumab. After autologous stem cell transplantation all patients relapsed, and prior brentuximab vedotin exposure differed between cohorts. Study-wide results and caveats: Newly diagnosed patients reportedly had lower baseline TCR diversity than healthy donors. By C4D1, CD4+ diversity increased significantly, especially in complete responders. Complete responders possessed baseline diversity comparable to newly diagnosed patients.

The germline V gene encodes CDR1 MNHNY and CDR2 SVGAGI (reference sequence). V lost 0 bases to trimming and J lost 3 bases, with 9 bases between them. This CDR3 is 15 amino acids long. Clones were sequenced by immunoSEQ multiplex PCR, and TCRdb holds only the in-frame ones, with some missing. The sample yields about 9,200 clones, about 83% seen once. The sequence came from a human donor with classical Hodgkin lymphoma. The sample was peripheral blood mononuclear cells (PBMCs), taken before the fourth cycle of nivolumab. The chain joins TRBV6-6 to TRBJ1-3; D perhaps matches TRBD1 (5 bases). This chain's CDR3 is CASSYSGDIGNTIYF. The CDR3 region has the DNA TGTGCCAGCAGTTACTCAGGGGATATTGGAAACACCATATATTTT.